This T cell receptor beta chain was observed in a study of graft-versus-host responses after intestinal transplantation. Overall study findings and caveats: Recipient-marrow GvH clones were detected, some having first appeared in ileum or blood.

This CDR3 region has 12 residues. V lost 6 bases to trimming and J lost 2 bases, with 10 bases between them. Germline V gene sequence: CDR1 SQVTM, CDR2 ANQGSEA. Lymphocytes (intraepithelial and lamina propria) were released by processing the graft tissue. Using immunoSEQ multiplex PCR, the repertoire was profiled, and TCRdb retains in-frame clones only, with some absent. Of 9,000 to 10,000 clones in the sample, 65% to 90% were seen once. On this clone itself: Antigen unknown.

This clonotype was obtained from a human patient who received an intestinal transplant, so some T cells may come from the graft donor. The sequenced sample was ileum tissue, obtained almost 750 days after intestinal transplantation. This sequence joins TRBV29-1 and TRBJ1-1; TRBD1 is a possible D gene (6 bases). CDR3 nucleotides: TGCAGCGTCCGGGACACCAACACTGAAGCTTTCTTT. Translation: CSVRDTNTEAFF. The full variable domain, rest sourced from reference TRBV29-1 and TRBJ1-1, is SAVISQKPSRDICQRGTSLTIQCQVDSQVTMMFWYRQQPGQSLTLIATANQGSEATYESGFVIDKFPISRPNLTFSTLTVSNMSPEDSSIYLCSVRDTNTEAFFGQGTRLTVV.